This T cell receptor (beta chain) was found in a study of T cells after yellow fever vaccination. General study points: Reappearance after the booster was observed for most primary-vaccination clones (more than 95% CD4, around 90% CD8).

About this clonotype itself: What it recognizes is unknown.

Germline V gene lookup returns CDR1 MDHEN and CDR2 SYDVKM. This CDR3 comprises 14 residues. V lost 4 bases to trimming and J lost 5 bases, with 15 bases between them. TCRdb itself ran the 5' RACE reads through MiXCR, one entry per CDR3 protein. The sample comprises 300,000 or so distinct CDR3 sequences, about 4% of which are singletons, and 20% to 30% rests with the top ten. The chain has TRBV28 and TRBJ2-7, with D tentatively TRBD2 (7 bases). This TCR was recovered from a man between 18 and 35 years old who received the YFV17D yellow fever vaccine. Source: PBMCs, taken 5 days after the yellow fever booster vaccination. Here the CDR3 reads CASSSYREGNEQYV. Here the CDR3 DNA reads TGTGCCAGCAGTTCCTACAGGGAGGGCAACGAGCAGTACGTC.